This T cell receptor (beta chain) is drawn from a study of blood T cell repertoires in COVID-19. Across the whole study: COVID-19 samples from acute and convalescent phases originated in the United States, Italy and Spain. PBMCs, B-cell-depleted T cells, or T cells provided the cDNA or gDNA that made up the material.

The authors' processing: For nucleated cells, counts were estimated from reference gene primer amplification. TCRdb keeps only in-frame clones here, not all; method: immunoSEQ multiplex PCR. That table gives V, J and clone size, and the DNA gave D and trimming. The sample yields over 350,000 clones, approximately 90% seen once. This CDR3 contains 15 residues. V lost 6 bases and J lost 10; bases outside the gene matches: 10. Looked up from germline, CDR1 is MDHEN and CDR2 is SYDVKM. This clonotype originated in a woman between 25 and 40 years old with acute or convalescent COVID-19. The gene calls are TRBV28 and TRBJ1-6, with 9 bases aligning to TRBD1. The specimen was peripheral blood. The chain's CDR3 is CASSYGDRVISPLHF. CDR3 nucleotide sequence: TGTGCCAGCAGCTACGGGGACAGGGTAATATCACCCCTCCACTTT.